This entry concerns a single T cell receptor (beta chain). This CDR3 is also generated by other DNA sequences in the sample. This entry is derived from a study of shared clonotypes between healthy human individuals. CDR1 and CDR2 (germline): SGHRS, YFSETQ. The V end lost 0 bases, the J end lost 2 bases, and 11 bases lay between the germline ends. The CDR3 covers 15 residues. TCRdb's copy holds only in-frame clones and misses some; the assay was immunoSEQ multiplex PCR. The sample consists of millions of clones, about 92% of them appearing once. Input material: naive CD4+ T cells sorted from blood. Noted subset: CD45RA+ positively selected. The origin of this receptor is a man younger than 30 in good health. The genes are TRBV5-1 and TRBJ2-5; D gene unclear. CDR3 in amino acids: CASSLVGNPQETQYF. CDR3 bases: TGCGCCAGCAGCTTGGTTGGGAATCCACAAGAGACCCAGTACTTC.